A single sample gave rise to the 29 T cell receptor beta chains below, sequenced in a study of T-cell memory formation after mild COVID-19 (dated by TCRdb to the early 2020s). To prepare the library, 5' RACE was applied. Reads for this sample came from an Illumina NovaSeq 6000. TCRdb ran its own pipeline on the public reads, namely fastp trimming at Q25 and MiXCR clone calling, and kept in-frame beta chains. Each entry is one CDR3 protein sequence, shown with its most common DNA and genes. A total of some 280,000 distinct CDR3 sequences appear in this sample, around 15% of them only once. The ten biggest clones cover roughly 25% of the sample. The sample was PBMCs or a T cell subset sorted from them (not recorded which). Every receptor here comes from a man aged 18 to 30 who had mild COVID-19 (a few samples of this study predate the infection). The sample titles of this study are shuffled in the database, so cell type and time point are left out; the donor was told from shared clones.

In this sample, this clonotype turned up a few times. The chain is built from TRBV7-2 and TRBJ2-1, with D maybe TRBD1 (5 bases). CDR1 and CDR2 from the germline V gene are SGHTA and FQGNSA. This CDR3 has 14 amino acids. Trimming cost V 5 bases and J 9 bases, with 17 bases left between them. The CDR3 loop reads CASSLGASWSEQFF. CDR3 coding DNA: TGTGCCAGCAGCCTAGGGGCCTCTTGGAGTGAGCAGTTCTTC.

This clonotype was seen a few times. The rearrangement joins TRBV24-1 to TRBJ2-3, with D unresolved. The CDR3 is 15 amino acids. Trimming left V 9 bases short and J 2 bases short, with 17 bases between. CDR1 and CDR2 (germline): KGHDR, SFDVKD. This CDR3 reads CATFPPESITDTQYF. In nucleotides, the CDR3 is TGTGCCACCTTCCCGCCGGAGTCTATCACAGATACGCAGTATTTT.

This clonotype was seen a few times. In nucleotides, the CDR3 is TGCAGTGCTAGAGGCTACCCAAATCGGATCAACACTGAAGCTTTCTTT. Its translation: CSARGYPNRINTEAFF. The rearrangement uses TRBV20-1 and TRBJ1-1, with D unclear. This CDR3 spans 16 amino acids. V lost 1 base, J lost 2 bases, and 17 bases lay in between. CDR1 and CDR2 (germline): DFQATT, SNEGSKA (reference sequence).

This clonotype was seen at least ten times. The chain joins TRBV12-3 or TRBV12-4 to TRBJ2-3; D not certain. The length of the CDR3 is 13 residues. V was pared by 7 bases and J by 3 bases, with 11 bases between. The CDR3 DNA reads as TGTGCCAGCAACCTAGGCCCAACAGATACGCAGTATTTT. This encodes CASNLGPTDTQYF.

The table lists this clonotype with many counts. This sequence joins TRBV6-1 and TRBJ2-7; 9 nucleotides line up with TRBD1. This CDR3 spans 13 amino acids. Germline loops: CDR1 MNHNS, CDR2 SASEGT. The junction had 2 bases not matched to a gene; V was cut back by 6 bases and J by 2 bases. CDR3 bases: TGTGCCAGCAGGAGGACAGGGGCCTACGAGCAGTACTTC. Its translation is CASRRTGAYEQYF.

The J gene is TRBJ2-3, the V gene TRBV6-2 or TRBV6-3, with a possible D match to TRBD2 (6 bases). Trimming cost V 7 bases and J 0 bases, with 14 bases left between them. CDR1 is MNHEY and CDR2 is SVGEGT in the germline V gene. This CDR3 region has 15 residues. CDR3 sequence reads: CASTPIGTSTDTQYF. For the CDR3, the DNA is TGTGCCAGCACCCCAATCGGGACTAGCACAGATACGCAGTATTTT.

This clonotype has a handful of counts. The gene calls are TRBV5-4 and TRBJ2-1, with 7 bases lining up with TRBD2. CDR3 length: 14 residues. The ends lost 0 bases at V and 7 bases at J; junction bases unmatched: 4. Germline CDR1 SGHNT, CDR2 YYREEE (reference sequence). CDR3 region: CASSLGGGWNEQFF. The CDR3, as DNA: TGTGCCAGCAGCTTGGGCGGGGGATGGAATGAGCAGTTCTTC.

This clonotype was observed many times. DNA of the CDR3: TGTGCCAGCAGTCTAGTCCGGAATCAGCCCCAGCATTTT. The encoded protein is CASSLVRNQPQHF. The gene calls are TRBV6-5 and TRBJ1-5; D uncertain. V was trimmed by 5 bases and J by 4 bases, leaving 9 bases between them. The CDR3 extends over 13 amino acids. The germline V gene encodes CDR1 MNHEY and CDR2 SVGAGI.

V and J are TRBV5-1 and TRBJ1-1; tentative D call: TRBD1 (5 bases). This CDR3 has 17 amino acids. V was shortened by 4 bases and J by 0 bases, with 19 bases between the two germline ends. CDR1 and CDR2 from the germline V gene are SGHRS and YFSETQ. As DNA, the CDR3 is TGCGCCAGCAGCGTGCTTCCCTTGGGGGGAATGAACACTGAAGCTTTCTTT. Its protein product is CASSVLPLGGMNTEAFF.

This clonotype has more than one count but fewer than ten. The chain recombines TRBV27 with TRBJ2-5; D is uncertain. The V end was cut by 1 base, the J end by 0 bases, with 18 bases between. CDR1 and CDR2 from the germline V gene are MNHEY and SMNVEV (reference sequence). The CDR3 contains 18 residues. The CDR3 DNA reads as TGTGCCAGCAGTTTATTCCGGCCCCCGGCTCTGTACCAAGAGACCCAGTACTTC. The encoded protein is CASSLFRPPALYQETQYF.

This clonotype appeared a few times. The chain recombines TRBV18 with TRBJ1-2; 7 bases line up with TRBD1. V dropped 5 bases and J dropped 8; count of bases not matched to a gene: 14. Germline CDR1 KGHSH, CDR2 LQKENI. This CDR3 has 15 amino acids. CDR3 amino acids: CASSTIRQGGEGYTF. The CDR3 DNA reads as TGTGCCAGCTCAACTATACGACAGGGTGGAGAGGGCTACACCTTC.

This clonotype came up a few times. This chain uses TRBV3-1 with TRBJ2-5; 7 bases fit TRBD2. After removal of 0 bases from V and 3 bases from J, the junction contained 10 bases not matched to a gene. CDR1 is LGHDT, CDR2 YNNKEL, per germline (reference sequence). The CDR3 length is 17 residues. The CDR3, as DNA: TGTGCCAGCAGCCAAGACGCAAGATTTGCGGGAGAAGAGACCCAGTACTTC. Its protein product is CASSQDARFAGEETQYF.

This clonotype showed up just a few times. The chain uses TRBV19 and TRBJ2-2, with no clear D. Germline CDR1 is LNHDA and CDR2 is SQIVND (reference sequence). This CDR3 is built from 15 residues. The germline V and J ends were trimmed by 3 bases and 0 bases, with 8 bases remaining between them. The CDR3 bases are TGTGCCAGTAGTATCCAGGTAGCGAACACCGGGGAGCTGTTTTTT. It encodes CASSIQVANTGELFF.

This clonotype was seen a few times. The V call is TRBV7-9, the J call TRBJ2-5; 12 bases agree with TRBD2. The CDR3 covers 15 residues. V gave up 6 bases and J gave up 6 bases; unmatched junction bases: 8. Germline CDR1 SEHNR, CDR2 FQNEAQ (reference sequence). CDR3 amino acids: CASRQTSGGQQTQYF. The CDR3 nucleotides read TGTGCCAGCAGACAAACTAGCGGGGGGCAACAGACCCAGTACTTC. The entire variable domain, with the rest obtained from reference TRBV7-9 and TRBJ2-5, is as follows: DTGVSQNPRHKITKRGQNVTFRCDPISEHNRLYWYRQTLGQGPEFLTYFQNEAQLEKSRLLSDRFSAERPKGSFSTLEIQRTEQGDSAMYLCASRQTSGGQQTQYFGPGTRLLVL.

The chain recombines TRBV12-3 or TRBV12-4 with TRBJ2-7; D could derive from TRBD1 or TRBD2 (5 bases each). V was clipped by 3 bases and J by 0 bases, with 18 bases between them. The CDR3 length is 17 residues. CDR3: CASSFAPGRISSYEQYF. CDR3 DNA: TGTGCCAGCAGTTTTGCCCCGGGACGAATAAGCTCCTACGAGCAGTACTTC.

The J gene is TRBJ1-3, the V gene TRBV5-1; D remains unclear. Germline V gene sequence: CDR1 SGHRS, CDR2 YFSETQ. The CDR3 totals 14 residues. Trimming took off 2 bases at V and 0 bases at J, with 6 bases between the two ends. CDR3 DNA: TGCGCCAGCAGCTTCGACAACTCTGGAAACACCATATATTTT. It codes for CASSFDNSGNTIYF.

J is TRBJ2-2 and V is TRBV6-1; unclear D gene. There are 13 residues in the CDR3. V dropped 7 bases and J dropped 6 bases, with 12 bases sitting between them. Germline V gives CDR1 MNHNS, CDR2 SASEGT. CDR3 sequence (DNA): TGTGCCAGCATAGAGACACGGGCCGGGGAGCTGTTTTTT. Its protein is CASIETRAGELFF.

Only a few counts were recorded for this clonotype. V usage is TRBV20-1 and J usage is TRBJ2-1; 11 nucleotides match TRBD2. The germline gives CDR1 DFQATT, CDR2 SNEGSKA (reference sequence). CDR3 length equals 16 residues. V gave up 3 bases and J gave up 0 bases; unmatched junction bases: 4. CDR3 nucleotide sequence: TGCAGTGCTAGTGCTAGCGGGGGGAGCTCCTACAATGAGCAGTTCTTC. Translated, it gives CSASASGGSSYNEQFF.

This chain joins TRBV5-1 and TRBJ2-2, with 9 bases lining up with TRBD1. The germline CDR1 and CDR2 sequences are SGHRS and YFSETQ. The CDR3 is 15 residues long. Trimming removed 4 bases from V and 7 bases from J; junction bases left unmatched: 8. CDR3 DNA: TGCGCCAGCAGCCCTGCCGGGACAGGGTACGGGGAGCTGTTTTTT. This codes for CASSPAGTGYGELFF.

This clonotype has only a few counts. This CDR3 reads CASSLVPTGNQPQHF. CDR3 DNA: TGCGCCAGCAGCTTGGTTCCCACGGGGAATCAGCCCCAGCATTTT. The genes are TRBV5-1 and TRBJ1-5; D ambiguous. CDR1 is SGHRS and CDR2 is YFSETQ in the germline V gene. V lost 0 bases and J 4 bases, leaving 11 bases between the germline ends. This CDR3 region has 15 residues. The full variable domain, with the rest looked up from reference TRBV5-1 and TRBJ1-5, is KAGVTQTPRYLIKTRGQQVTLSCSPISGHRSVSWYQQTPGQGLQFLFEYFSETQRNKGNFPGRFSGRQFSNSRSEMNVSTLELGDSALYLCASSLVPTGNQPQHFGDGTRLSIL.

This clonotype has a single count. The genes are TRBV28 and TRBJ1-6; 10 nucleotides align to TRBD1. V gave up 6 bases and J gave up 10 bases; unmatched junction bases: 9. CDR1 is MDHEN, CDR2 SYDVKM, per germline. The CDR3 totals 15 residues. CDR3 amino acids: CASSTEGQGRSPLHF. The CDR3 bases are TGTGCCAGCAGCACCGAGGGACAGGGGAGATCACCCCTCCACTTT.

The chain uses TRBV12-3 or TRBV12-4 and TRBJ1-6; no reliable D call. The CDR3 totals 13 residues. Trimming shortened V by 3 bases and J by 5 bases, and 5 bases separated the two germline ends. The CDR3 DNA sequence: TGTGCCAGCAGTTTTCCAGATAATTCACCCCTCCACTTT. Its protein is CASSFPDNSPLHF.

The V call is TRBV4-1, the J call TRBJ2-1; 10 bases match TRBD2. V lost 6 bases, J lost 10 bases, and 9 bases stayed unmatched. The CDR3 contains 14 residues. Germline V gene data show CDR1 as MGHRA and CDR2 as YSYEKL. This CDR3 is CASRLAGSPQEQFF. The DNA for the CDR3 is TGCGCCAGCAGACTAGCGGGGTCCCCTCAGGAGCAGTTCTTC.

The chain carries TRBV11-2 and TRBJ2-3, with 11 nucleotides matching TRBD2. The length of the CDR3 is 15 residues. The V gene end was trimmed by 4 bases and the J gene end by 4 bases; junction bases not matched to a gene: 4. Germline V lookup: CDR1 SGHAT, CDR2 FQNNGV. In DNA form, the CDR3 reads TGTGCCAGCAGCTCGACTAGCGGGGATTCAGATACGCAGTATTTT. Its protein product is CASSSTSGDSDTQYF.

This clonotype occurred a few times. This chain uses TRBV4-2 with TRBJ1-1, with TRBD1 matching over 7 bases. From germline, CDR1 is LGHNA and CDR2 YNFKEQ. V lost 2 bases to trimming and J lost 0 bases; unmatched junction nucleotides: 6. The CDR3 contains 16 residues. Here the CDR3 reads CASSQPLTGLNTEAFF. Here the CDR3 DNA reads TGTGCCAGCAGCCAACCACTGACAGGGTTGAACACTGAAGCTTTCTTT.

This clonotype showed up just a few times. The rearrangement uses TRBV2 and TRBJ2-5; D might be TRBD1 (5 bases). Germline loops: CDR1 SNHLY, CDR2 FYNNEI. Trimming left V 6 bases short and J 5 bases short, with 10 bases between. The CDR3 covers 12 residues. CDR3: CASRANRETQYF. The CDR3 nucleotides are TGTGCCAGCAGGGCTAACAGGGAGACCCAGTACTTC.

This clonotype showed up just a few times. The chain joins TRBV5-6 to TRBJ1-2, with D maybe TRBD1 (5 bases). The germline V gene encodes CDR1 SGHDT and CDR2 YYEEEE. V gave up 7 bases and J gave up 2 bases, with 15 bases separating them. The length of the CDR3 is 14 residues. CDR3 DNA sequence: TGTGCCAGCCGAGGGGCAGGGCTGAACTATGGCTACACCTTC. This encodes CASRGAGLNYGYTF. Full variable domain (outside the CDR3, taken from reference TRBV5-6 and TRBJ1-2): DAGVTQSPTHLIKTRGQQVTLRCSPKSGHDTVSWYQQALGQGPQFIFQYYEEEERQRGNFPDRFSGHQFPNYSSELNVNALLLGDSALYLCASRGAGLNYGYTFGSGTRLTVV.

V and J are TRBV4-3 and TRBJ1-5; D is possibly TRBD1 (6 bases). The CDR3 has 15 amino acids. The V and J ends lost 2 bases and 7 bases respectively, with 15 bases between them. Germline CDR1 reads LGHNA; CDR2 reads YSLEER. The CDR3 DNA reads TGCGCCAGCAGCCAAAACCCTACAGGGAACCAGCCCCAGCATTTT. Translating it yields CASSQNPTGNQPQHF.

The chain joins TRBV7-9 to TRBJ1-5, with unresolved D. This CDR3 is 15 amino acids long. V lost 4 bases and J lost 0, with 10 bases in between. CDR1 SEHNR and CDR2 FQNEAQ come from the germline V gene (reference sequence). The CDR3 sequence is CASSSADHSNQPQHF. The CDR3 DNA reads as TGTGCCAGCAGCTCTGCAGACCATAGCAATCAGCCCCAGCATTTT.